Shown below are 29 T cell receptor beta chains from a single sample sequenced in a study of blood T cell repertoires in COVID-19. Sequencing used immunoSEQ multiplex PCR; TCRdb keeps in-frame clones, though not all of them. This table holds about 75,000 clones, roughly 90% found once. The material sequenced was peripheral blood. These receptors came from a woman in her forties or fifties with acute or convalescent COVID-19.

The chain joins TRBV10-1 to TRBJ1-5, with 7 bases aligning to TRBD1. The CDR3 contains 16 residues. The germline V gene encodes CDR1 WNHNN and CDR2 SYGVQD (reference sequence). Trimming took 8 bases from V and 1 from J; bases not matched to a gene: 11. The CDR3 DNA sequence: TGCGCCAGCCTCGGCAGGGGGAAGGAGAGCAATCAGCCCCAGCATTTT. Translation gives CASLGRGKESNQPQHF.

The chain joins TRBV6-2 or TRBV6-3 to TRBJ2-2, with D maybe TRBD1 (5 bases). This CDR3 region has 17 residues. The germline V and J ends were trimmed by 0 bases and 0 bases, with 11 bases remaining between them. CDR1 is MNHEY, CDR2 SVGEGT, per germline. The chain's CDR3 is CASSYSLLTANTGELFF. In DNA form, the CDR3 reads TGTGCCAGCAGTTACTCGTTACTGACAGCGAACACCGGGGAGCTGTTTTTT.

The table lists this clone with a count of one. In DNA form, the CDR3 reads TGCGCCAGCAGCTTCCTCACTTACAATGAGCAGTTCTTC. Amino acids: CASSFLTYNEQFF. The chain joins TRBV5-1 to TRBJ2-1; D remains unclear. This CDR3 is built from 13 residues. Looked up from germline, CDR1 is SGHRS and CDR2 is YFSETQ. Trimming removed 2 bases at V and 4 bases at J, with 7 bases between.

The chain uses TRBV19 and TRBJ1-1, with 9 bases aligning to TRBD1. CDR3 size: 14 residues. V lost 4 bases to trimming and J lost 4 bases; unmatched junction nucleotides: 4. Germline V gene sequence: CDR1 LNHDA, CDR2 SQIVND (reference sequence). CDR3: CASSNTGGSTEAFF. The CDR3 DNA follows: TGTGCCAGTAGTAACACAGGGGGCAGCACTGAAGCTTTCTTT.

The rearrangement joins TRBV9 to TRBJ1-1; 9 bases are a match to TRBD1. Germline CDR1 is SGDLS and CDR2 is YYNGEE. The V segment lost 0 bases and the J segment 1 base; nucleotides outside the gene matches: 10. The CDR3 covers 18 residues. DNA of the CDR3: TGTGCCAGCAGCGTAGAAGGTGGGGGACAGGGATGGAACACTGAAGCTTTCTTT. This encodes CASSVEGGGQGWNTEAFF.

The chain couples TRBV6-5 to TRBJ1-5; TRBD1 agrees at 8 bases. Germline CDR1 reads MNHEY; CDR2 reads SVGAGI. The V gene end was trimmed by 6 bases and the J gene end by 4 bases; junction bases not matched to a gene: 5. CDR3 length equals 14 residues. CDR3: CASRETGVNQPQHF. The DNA of the CDR3 is TGTGCCAGCAGGGAGACAGGGGTGAATCAGCCCCAGCATTTT.

This clone was seen once. V gene TRBV10-3 combines with J gene TRBJ2-7; D is unresolved. This CDR3 has 12 residues. V lost 4 bases and J 0 bases, leaving 4 bases between the germline ends. The germline V gene has CDR1 ENHRY and CDR2 SYGVKD. The CDR3 sequence is CAISGSSYEQYF. CDR3 nucleotide sequence: TGTGCCATCAGTGGGAGCTCCTACGAGCAGTACTTC.

This chain links TRBV19 with TRBJ2-7, with D perhaps matching TRBD1 (6 bases). V shed 5 bases and J shed 5 bases, with 10 bases lying between them. The CDR3 covers 12 residues. Looked up from germline, CDR1 is LNHDA and CDR2 is SQIVND (reference sequence). Written as DNA, the CDR3 is TGTGCCAGTAGTTACGGACAGAACGAGCAGTACTTC. It specifies CASSYGQNEQYF.

J is TRBJ1-1 and V is TRBV6-1; a weak D match, TRBD1 (5 bases). Between the trimmed V and J ends, which lost 2 bases and 4 bases, there was a span of 11 bases. This CDR3 region has 14 residues. From germline, CDR1 is MNHNS and CDR2 SASEGT. CDR3 nucleotide sequence: TGTGCCAGCAGTGAATCCGGGGGAATCACTGAAGCTTTCTTT. It codes for CASSESGGITEAFF.

The chain recombines TRBV7-2 with TRBJ2-2, with 8 nucleotides matching TRBD2. Germline V gene lookup returns CDR1 SGHTA and CDR2 FQGNSA. The V gene end was trimmed by 3 bases and the J gene end by 0 bases; junction bases not matched to a gene: 6. This CDR3 is 17 amino acids long. The CDR3 loop reads CASSFGRAGSNTGELFF. DNA for the CDR3: TGTGCCAGCAGCTTCGGGAGGGCGGGATCGAACACCGGGGAGCTGTTTTTT. The full variable domain, in which reference TRBV7-2 and TRBJ2-2 provide the parts outside the CDR3, is GAGVSQSPSNKVTEKGKDVELRCDPISGHTALYWYRQSLGQGLEFLIYFQGNSAPDKSGLPSDRFSAERTGGSVSTLTIQRTQQEDSAVYLCASSFGRAGSNTGELFFGEGSRLTVL.

The chain links TRBV3-1 (or the pseudogene TRBV3-2) to TRBJ1-5, with D perhaps matching TRBD1 (6 bases). Trimming removed 0 bases from V and 9 bases from J, with 6 bases in between. The CDR3 is made up of 12 amino acids. In germline, CDR1 is LGHDT, CDR2 YNNKEL (reference sequence). The CDR3 nucleotides read TGTGCCAGCAGCCAAGAAGGGGGGCCCCAGCATTTT. This translates into CASSQEGGPQHF.

The rearrangement joins TRBV19 to TRBJ1-3; 11 bases agree with TRBD1. The CDR3 sequence is 16 residues long. Germline V gene lookup returns CDR1 LNHDA and CDR2 SQIVND (reference sequence). Losses at the gene ends were 6 bases for V and 2 bases for J; bases not matched to a gene: 6. As DNA, the CDR3 is TGTGCCAGTAGACCAGGACAGGGGGCGACTGGAAACACCATATATTTT. Amino acids: CASRPGQGATGNTIYF.

J is TRBJ2-3 and V is TRBV27; D is perhaps TRBD1 (6 bases). Germline V gene sequence: CDR1 MNHEY, CDR2 SMNVEV (reference sequence). V was pared by 2 bases and J by 1 base, with 22 bases between. The CDR3 extends over 19 amino acids. CDR3 loop: CASSLRVVYDRTRTDTQYF. CDR3 DNA sequence: TGTGCCAGCAGTTTAAGGGTGGTATACGACAGGACCCGCACAGATACGCAGTATTTT.

This clone was counted only a few times. The V call is TRBV5-1, the J call TRBJ1-6; D remains unclear. The CDR3 loop spans 14 amino acids. Germline CDR1 is SGHRS and CDR2 is YFSETQ. V dropped 0 bases and J dropped 10 bases, with 11 bases sitting between them. The CDR3 region is CASSLALGSSPLHF. In DNA, the CDR3 is TGCGCCAGCAGCTTGGCCCTGGGTAGCTCACCCCTCCACTTT.

This rearrangement joins TRBV28 to TRBJ1-4; 10 positions match TRBD1. Germline V gene lookup returns CDR1 MDHEN and CDR2 SYDVKM. CDR3 length equals 15 residues. Trimming cost V 8 bases and J 8 bases; bases outside gene matches: 11. CDR3 in amino acids: CASVSGTGVVEKLFF. The CDR3 nucleotides are TGTGCCAGCGTCTCCGGGACAGGGGTCGTCGAAAAACTGTTTTTT.

In this sample, this clone turned up a few times. The rearrangement uses TRBV27 and TRBJ2-3; 7 bases are a match to TRBD1. The length of the CDR3 is 15 residues. V dropped 3 bases and J dropped 2; count of bases not matched to a gene: 5. Looked up from germline, CDR1 is MNHEY and CDR2 is SMNVEV (reference sequence). The CDR3 nucleotides are TGTGCCAGCAGTTTGACAGGGATTATCACAGATACGCAGTATTTT. It specifies CASSLTGIITDTQYF.

The CDR3 reads CASSYRVTDNQRDTQYF. CDR3 nucleotides: TGTGCCAGCAGTTACAGGGTGACGGATAACCAGCGGGATACGCAGTATTTT. The V call is TRBV6-2 or TRBV6-3, the J call TRBJ2-3; D may be TRBD2 (5 bases). Germline loops: CDR1 MNHEY, CDR2 SVGEGT. V lost 2 bases, J lost 6 bases, and 21 bases lay in between. This CDR3 spans 17 amino acids.

V gene TRBV28 combines with J gene TRBJ2-1; no definite D call. Trimming took off 6 bases at V and 9 bases at J, with 9 bases between the two ends. Germline CDR1 and CDR2: MDHEN and SYDVKM. The CDR3 has 11 residues. The CDR3 loop reads CASSRSFEQFF. In DNA, the CDR3 is TGTGCCAGCAGCCGCAGTTTTGAGCAGTTCTTC.

This clone was counted only a few times. This chain uses TRBV4-1 with TRBJ1-2, with a tentative D call TRBD1 (5 bases). CDR3 size: 15 residues. From germline, CDR1 is MGHRA and CDR2 YSYEKL. Trimming stripped 1 base from V and 4 bases from J, with 13 bases between. The CDR3: CASSQGTGVGYGYTF. In DNA form, the CDR3 reads TGCGCCAGCAGCCAAGGTACGGGGGTCGGCTATGGCTACACCTTC.

The chain carries TRBV25-1 and TRBJ1-6; TRBD1 agrees at 9 bases. Germline loops: CDR1 MGHDK, CDR2 SYGVNS. The CDR3 is 14 amino acids. J was trimmed by 10 bases and V by 5 bases; bases with no gene match: 6. The DNA of the CDR3 is TGTGCCAGCAGTCTACAGGGGGCGAAATCACCCCTCCACTTT. This gives the protein CASSLQGAKSPLHF.

The chain joins TRBV28 to TRBJ1-2; TRBD1 might be the D (6 bases). Germline values: CDR1 MDHEN, CDR2 SYDVKM. The CDR3 runs to 13 residues. The V gene lost 8 bases and the J gene lost 7 bases, with 17 bases spanning the gap. The CDR3 reads CASHGEQGSGYTF. Written as DNA, the CDR3 is TGTGCCAGCCACGGGGAACAGGGTTCTGGCTACACCTTC.

The genes are TRBV5-1 and TRBJ1-1; 7 bases line up with TRBD1. The trim removed 6 bases at V and 6 bases at J, leaving 11 bases unmatched. Per germline, CDR1 SGHRS and CDR2 YFSETQ. This CDR3 is built from 14 residues. The CDR3 spells CASIESTGDAEAFF. The CDR3 DNA sequence: TGCGCCAGCATCGAATCCACAGGGGACGCTGAAGCTTTCTTT.

The chain combines TRBV18 with TRBJ1-1; the D is unclear. V lost 5 bases and J lost 0, with 7 bases in between. CDR1 KGHSH and CDR2 LQKENI come from the germline V gene. CDR3 length: 13 residues. The CDR3 spells CASSEDLNTEAFF. CDR3 nucleotide sequence: TGTGCCAGCTCAGAGGACTTGAACACTGAAGCTTTCTTT.

The chain combines TRBV11-3 with TRBJ2-2; D possibly corresponds to TRBD2 (6 bases). Germline assignment: CDR1 SGHNT and CDR2 YENEEA. V lost 3 bases and J lost 8, with 7 bases in between. This CDR3 spans 12 amino acids. The CDR3 DNA reads TGTGCCAGCAGCTTCGGGGGAGGGGAGCTGTTTTTT. Protein sequence: CASSFGGGELFF.

The chain carries TRBV5-8 and TRBJ2-5, with D perhaps matching TRBD1 (6 bases). This CDR3 is built from 13 residues. Per the germline V gene, CDR1 is SGHTS and CDR2 is YDEGEE. V was shortened by 6 bases and J by 7 bases, with 16 bases between the two germline ends. The CDR3 nucleotides read TGTGCCAGCACCGGTGGGGACAAGGGGACCCAGTACTTC. Its protein is CASTGGDKGTQYF.

As for this clone: Distinct nucleotide sequences in the sample also encode this CDR3. The chain has TRBV12-3 or TRBV12-4 and TRBJ1-2; 8 positions match TRBD1. The V segment lost 5 bases and the J segment 8 bases; nucleotides outside the gene matches: 7. This CDR3 contains 13 residues. Here the CDR3 DNA reads TGTGCCAGCAGTCCTGGACAGGGTTACGGCTACACCTTC. Translating gives CASSPGQGYGYTF.

This clone was detected only once. The rearrangement joins TRBV9 to TRBJ2-1; TRBD2 agrees at 11 bases. Germline V gives CDR1 SGDLS, CDR2 YYNGEE. The CDR3 runs 16 residues. V lost 4 bases to trimming and J lost 7 bases; unmatched junction nucleotides: 10. The chain's CDR3 is CASSSQTTSGSNEQFF. CDR3 DNA sequence: TGTGCCAGCAGCTCCCAGACCACTAGCGGGAGTAATGAGCAGTTCTTC.

This chain connects TRBV5-4 to TRBJ1-6; D uncertain. The germline V gene has CDR1 SGHNT and CDR2 YYREEE (reference sequence). CDR3 length: 15 amino acids. Trimming took 2 bases from V and 6 from J, leaving 12 bases between them. The CDR3 coding sequence is TGTGCCAGCAGCTTTGCGGGAGGAACTAATTCACCCCTCCACTTT. It translates to CASSFAGGTNSPLHF.

The chain employs TRBV7-2 and TRBJ1-2, with a tentative D call TRBD1 (5 bases). CDR1 SGHTA and CDR2 FQGNSA come from the germline V gene. The CDR3 spans 14 residues. V was shortened by 2 bases and J by 6 bases, with 13 bases between the two germline ends. The CDR3 protein is CASSLKPGSDGYTF. CDR3 DNA: TGTGCCAGCAGCTTAAAGCCAGGGTCTGATGGCTACACCTTC.